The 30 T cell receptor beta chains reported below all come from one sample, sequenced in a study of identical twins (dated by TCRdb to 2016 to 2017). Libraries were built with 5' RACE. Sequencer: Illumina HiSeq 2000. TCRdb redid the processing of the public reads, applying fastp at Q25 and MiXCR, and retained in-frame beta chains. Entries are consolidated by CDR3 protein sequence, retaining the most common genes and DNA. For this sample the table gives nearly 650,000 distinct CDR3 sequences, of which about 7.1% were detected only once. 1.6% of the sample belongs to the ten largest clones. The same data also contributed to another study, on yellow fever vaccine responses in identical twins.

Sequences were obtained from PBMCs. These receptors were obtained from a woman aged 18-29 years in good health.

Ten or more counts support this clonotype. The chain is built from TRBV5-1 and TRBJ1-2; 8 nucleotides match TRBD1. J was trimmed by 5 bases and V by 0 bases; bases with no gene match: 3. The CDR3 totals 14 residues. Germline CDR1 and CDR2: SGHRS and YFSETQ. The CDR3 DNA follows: TGCGCCAGCAGCTTGGATTACAGGGGGTATGGCTACACCTTC. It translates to CASSLDYRGYGYTF. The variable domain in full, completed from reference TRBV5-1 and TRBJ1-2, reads KAGVTQTPRYLIKTRGQQVTLSCSPISGHRSVSWYQQTPGQGLQFLFEYFSETQRNKGNFPGRFSGRQFSNSRSEMNVSTLELGDSALYLCASSLDYRGYGYTFGSGTRLTVV.

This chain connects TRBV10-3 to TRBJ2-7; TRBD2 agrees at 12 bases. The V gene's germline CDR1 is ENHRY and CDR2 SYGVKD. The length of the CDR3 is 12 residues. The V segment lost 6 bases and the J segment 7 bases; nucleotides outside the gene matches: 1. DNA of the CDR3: TGTGCCATCAGCGGGACTAGCGGGGAGCAGTACGTC. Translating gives CAISGTSGEQYV.

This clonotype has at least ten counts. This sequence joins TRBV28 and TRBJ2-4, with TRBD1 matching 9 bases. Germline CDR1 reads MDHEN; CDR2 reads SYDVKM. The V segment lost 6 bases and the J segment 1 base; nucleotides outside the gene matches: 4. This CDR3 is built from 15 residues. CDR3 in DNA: TGTGCCAGCAGCGGGACAGGGTACGCCAAAAACATTCAGTACTTC. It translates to CASSGTGYAKNIQYF.

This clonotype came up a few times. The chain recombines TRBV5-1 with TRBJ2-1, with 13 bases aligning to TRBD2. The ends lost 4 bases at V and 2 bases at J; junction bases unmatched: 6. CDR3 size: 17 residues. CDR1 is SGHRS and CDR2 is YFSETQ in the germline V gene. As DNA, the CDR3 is TGCGCCAGCAGCCGAAGACTAGCGGGGGGACCCTACAATGAGCAGTTCTTC. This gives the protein CASSRRLAGGPYNEQFF.

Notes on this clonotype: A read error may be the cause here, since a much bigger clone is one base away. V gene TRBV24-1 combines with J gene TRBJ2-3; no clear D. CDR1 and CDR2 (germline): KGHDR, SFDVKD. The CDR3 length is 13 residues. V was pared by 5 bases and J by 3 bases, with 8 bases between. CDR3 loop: CATSVQKTDTQYF. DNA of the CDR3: TGTGCCACCAGTGTCCAAAAAACAGATACGCAGTATTTT.

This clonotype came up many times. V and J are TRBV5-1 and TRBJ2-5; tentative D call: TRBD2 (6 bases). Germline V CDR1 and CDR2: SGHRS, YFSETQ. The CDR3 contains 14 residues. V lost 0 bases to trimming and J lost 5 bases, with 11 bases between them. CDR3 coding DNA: TGCGCCAGCAGCTTGGGGGGAGGTCCGGAGACCCAGTACTTC. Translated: CASSLGGGPETQYF.

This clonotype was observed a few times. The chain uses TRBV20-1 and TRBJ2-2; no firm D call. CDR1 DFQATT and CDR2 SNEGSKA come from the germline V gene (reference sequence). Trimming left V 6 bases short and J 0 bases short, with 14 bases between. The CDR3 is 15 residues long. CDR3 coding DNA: TGCAGTGCCCCCGGACCGTCGCCGAACACCGGGGAGCTGTTTTTT. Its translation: CSAPGPSPNTGELFF.

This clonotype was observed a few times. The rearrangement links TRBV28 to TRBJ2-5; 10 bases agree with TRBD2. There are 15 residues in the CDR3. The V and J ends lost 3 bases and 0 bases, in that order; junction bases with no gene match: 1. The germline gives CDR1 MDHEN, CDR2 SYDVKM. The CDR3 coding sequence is TGTGCCAGCAGTTTTGGACTAGCGGACCAAGAGACCCAGTACTTC. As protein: CASSFGLADQETQYF.

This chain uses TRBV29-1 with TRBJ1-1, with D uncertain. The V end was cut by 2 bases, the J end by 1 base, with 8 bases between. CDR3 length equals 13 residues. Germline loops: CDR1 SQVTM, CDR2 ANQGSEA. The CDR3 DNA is TGCAGCGTTGAAAGGGTTCCGAACACTGAAGCTTTCTTT. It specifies CSVERVPNTEAFF.

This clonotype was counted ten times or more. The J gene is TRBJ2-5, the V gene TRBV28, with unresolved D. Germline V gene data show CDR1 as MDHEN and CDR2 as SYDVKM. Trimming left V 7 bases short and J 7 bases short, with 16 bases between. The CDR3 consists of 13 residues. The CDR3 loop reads CASTLTGQLTQYF. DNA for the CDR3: TGTGCCAGCACCCTGACCGGCCAATTGACCCAGTACTTC.

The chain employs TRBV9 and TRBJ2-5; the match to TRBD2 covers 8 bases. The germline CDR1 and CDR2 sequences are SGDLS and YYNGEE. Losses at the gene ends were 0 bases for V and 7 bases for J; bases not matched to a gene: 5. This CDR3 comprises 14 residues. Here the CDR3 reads CASSVEAGERTQYF. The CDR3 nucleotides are TGTGCCAGCAGCGTAGAAGCGGGAGAGAGGACCCAGTACTTC. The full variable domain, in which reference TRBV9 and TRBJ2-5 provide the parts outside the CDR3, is DSGVTQTPKHLITATGQRVTLRCSPRSGDLSVYWYQQSLDQGLQFLIQYYNGEERAKGNILERFSAQQFPDLHSELNLSSLELGDSALYFCASSVEAGERTQYFGPGTRLLVL.

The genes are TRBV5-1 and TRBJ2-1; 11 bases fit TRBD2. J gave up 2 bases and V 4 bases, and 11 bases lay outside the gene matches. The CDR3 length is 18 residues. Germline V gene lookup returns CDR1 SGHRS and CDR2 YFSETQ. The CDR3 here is CASSPGIAGGNTYNEQFF. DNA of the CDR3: TGCGCCAGCAGCCCGGGGATAGCGGGAGGGAATACCTACAATGAGCAGTTCTTC. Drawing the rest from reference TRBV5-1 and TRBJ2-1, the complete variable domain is KAGVTQTPRYLIKTRGQQVTLSCSPISGHRSVSWYQQTPGQGLQFLFEYFSETQRNKGNFPGRFSGRQFSNSRSEMNVSTLELGDSALYLCASSPGIAGGNTYNEQFFGPGTRLTVL.

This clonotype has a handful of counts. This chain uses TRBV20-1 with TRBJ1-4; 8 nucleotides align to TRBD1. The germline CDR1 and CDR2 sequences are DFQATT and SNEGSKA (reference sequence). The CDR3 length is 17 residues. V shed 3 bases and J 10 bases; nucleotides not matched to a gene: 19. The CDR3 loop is CSASPRTGRSVIGKLFF. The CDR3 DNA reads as TGCAGTGCTAGCCCCAGGACAGGGAGGTCTGTTATCGGAAAACTGTTTTTT.

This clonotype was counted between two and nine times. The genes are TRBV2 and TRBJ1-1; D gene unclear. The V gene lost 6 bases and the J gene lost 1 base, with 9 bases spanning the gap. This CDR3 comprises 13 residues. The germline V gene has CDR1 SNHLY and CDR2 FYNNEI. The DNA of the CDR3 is TGTGCCAGCAGGGGGAACGCGAACACTGAAGCTTTCTTT. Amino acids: CASRGNANTEAFF.

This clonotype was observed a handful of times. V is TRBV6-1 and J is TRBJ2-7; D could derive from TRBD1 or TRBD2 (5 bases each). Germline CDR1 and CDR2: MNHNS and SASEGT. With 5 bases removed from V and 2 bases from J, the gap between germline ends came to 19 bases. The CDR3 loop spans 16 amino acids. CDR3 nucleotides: TGTGCCAGCAGTCAATACCCGGGGCAGTCGGCCTACGAGCAGTACGTC. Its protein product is CASSQYPGQSAYEQYV.

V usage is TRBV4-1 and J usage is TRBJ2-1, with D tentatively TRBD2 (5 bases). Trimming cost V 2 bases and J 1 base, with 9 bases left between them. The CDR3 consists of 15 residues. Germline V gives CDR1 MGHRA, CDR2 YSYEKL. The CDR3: CASSQKSGSYNEQFF. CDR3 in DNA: TGCGCCAGCAGCCAAAAAAGCGGTTCCTACAATGAGCAGTTCTTC.

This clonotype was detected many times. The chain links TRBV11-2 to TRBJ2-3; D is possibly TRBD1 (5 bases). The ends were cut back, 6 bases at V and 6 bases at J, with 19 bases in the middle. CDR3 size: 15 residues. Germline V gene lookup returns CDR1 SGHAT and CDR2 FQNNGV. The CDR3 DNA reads TGTGCCAGCAGGGGGCAGGCCACTTTGTCGGATACGCAGTATTTT. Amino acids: CASRGQATLSDTQYF. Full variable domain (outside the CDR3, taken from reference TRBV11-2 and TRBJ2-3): EAGVAQSPRYKIIEKRQSVAFWCNPISGHATLYWYQQILGQGPKLLIQFQNNGVVDDSQLPKDRFSAERLKGVDSTLKIQPAKLEDSAVYLCASRGQATLSDTQYFGPGTRLTVL.

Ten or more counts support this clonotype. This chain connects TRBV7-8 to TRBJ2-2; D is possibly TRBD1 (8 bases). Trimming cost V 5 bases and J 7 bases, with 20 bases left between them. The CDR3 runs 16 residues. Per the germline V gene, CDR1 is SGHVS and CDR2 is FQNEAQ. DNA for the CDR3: TGTGCCAGCAGCCCAGCGGCGACAGGGGAGGGCGGGGAGCTGTTTTTT. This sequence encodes CASSPAATGEGGELFF.

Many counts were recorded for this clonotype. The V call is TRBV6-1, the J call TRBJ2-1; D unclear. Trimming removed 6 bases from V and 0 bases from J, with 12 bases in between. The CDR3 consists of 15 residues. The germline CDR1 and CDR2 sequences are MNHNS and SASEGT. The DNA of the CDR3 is TGTGCCAGCAGCCAGGTACCACGCTCCTACAATGAGCAGTTCTTC. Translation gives CASSQVPRSYNEQFF.

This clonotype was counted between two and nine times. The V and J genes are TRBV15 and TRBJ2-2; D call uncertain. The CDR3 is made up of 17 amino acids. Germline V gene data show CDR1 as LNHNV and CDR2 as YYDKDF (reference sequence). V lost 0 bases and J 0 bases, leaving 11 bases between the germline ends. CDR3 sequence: CATSRDKGQANTGELFF. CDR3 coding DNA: TGTGCCACCAGCAGAGATAAAGGGCAGGCGAACACCGGGGAGCTGTTTTTT.

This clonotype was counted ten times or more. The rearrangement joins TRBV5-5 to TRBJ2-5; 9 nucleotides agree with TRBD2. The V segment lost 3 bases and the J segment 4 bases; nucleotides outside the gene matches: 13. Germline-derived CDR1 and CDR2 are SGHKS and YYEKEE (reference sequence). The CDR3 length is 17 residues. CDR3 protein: CASSSKTGLALGETQYF. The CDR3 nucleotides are TGTGCCAGCAGCTCAAAAACCGGACTAGCGCTGGGAGAGACCCAGTACTTC.

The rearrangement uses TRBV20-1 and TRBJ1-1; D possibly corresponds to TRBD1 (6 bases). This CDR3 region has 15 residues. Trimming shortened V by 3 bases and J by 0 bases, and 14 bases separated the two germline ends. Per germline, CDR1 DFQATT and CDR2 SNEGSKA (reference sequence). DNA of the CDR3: TGCAGTGCTAGTCGAAACAGGGACTTGAACACTGAAGCTTTCTTT. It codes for CSASRNRDLNTEAFF.

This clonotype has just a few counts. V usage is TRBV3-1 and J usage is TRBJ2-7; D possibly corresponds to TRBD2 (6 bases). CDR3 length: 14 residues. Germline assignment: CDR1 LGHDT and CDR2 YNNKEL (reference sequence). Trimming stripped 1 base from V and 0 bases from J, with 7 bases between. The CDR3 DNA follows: TGTGCCAGCAGCCAAGTGGGGGGCTCCTACGAGCAGTACTTC. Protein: CASSQVGGSYEQYF.

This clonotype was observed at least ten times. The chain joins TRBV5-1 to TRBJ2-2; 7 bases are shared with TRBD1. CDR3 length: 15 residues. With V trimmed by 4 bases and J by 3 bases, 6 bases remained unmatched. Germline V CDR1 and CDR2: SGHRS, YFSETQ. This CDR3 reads CASSPRQGYTGELFF. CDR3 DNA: TGCGCCAGCAGCCCCAGACAGGGTTACACCGGGGAGCTGTTTTTT.

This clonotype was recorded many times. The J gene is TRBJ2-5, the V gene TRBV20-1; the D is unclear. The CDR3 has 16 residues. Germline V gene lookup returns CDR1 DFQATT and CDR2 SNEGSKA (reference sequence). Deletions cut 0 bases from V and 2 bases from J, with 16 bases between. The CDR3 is CSARDHRRAEQETQYF. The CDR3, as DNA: TGCAGTGCTAGAGATCACCGTAGGGCAGAACAAGAGACCCAGTACTTC.

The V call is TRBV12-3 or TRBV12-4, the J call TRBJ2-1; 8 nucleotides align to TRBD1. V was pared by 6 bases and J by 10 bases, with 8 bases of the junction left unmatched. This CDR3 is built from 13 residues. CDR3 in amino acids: CASRTGTGPEQFF. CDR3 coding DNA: TGTGCCAGCAGAACCGGGACAGGACCCGAGCAGTTCTTC.

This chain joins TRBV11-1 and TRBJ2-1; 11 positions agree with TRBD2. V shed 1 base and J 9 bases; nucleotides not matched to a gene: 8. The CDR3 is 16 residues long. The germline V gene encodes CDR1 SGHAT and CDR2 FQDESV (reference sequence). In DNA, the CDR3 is TGTGCCAGCAGCTTAGGTACTAGCGGGAGTCTAGGTGAGCAGTTCTTC. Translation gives CASSLGTSGSLGEQFF.

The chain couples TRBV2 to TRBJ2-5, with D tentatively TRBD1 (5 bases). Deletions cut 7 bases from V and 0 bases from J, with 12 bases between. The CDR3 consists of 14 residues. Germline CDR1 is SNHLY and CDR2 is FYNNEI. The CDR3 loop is CASKAGKDQETQYF. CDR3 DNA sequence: TGTGCCAGCAAGGCAGGGAAGGACCAAGAGACCCAGTACTTC.

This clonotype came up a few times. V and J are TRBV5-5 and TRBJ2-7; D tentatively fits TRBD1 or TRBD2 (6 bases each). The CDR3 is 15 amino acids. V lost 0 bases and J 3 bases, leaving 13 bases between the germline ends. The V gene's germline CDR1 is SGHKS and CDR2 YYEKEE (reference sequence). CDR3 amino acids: CASSLGQGTFYEQYF. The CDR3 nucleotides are TGTGCCAGCAGCTTGGGTCAGGGGACTTTCTACGAGCAGTACTTC.

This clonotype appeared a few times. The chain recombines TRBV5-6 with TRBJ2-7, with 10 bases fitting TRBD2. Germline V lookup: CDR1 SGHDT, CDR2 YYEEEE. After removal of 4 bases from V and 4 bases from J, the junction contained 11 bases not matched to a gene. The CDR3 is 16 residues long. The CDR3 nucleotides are TGTGCCAGCAGCCGATATCCGGGACTAGCGAGTTACGAGCAGTACTTC. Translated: CASSRYPGLASYEQYF.